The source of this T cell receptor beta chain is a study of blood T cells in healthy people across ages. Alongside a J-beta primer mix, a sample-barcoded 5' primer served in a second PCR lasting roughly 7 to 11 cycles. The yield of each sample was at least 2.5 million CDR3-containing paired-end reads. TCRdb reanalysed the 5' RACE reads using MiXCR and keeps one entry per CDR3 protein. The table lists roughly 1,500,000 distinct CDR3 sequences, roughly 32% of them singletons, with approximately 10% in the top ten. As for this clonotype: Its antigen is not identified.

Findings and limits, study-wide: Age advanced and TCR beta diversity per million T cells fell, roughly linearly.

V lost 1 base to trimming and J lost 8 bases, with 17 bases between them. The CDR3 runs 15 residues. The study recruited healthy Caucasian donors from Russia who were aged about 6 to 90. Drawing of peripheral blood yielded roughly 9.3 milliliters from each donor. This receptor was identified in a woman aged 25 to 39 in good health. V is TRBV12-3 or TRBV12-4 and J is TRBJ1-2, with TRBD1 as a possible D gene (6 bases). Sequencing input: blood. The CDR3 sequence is CASSLGGATGVGYTF. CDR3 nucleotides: TGTGCCAGCAGTTTAGGGGGGGCGACAGGCGTCGGCTACACCTTC.